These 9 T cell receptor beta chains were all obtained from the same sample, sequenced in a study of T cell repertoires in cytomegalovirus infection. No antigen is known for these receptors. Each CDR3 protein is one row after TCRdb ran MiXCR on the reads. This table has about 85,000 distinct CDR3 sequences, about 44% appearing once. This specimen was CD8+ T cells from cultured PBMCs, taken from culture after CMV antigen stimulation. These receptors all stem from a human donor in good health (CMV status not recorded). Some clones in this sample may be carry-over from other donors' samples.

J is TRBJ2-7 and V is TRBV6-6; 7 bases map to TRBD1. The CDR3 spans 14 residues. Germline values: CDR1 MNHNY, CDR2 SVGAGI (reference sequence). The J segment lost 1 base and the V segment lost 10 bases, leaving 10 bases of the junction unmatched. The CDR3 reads CATRRGLPSYEQYF. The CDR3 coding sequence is TGTGCCACCCGAAGGGGGCTGCCGTCCTACGAGCAGTACTTC.

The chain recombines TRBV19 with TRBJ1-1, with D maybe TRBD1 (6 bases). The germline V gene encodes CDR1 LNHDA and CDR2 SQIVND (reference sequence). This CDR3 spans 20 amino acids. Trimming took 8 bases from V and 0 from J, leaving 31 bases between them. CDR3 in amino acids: CASFGLPRVWAGVVNTEAFF. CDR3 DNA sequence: TGTGCCAGTTTTGGCCTTCCCAGGGTTTGGGCAGGGGTCGTGAACACTGAAGCTTTCTTT.

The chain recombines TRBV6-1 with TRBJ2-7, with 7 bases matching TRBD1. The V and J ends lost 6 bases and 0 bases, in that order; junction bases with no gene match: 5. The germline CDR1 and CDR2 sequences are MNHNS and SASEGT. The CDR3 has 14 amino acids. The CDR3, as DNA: TGTGCCAGCAGAGACAGGGTAAGCTCCTACGAGCAGTACTTC. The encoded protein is CASRDRVSSYEQYF.

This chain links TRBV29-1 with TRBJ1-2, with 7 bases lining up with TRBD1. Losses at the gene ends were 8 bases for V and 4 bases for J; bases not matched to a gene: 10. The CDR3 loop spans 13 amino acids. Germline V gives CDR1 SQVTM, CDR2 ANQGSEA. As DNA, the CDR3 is TGCAGCTTTCGGGACAGTTTTAGCTATGGCTACACCTTC. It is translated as CSFRDSFSYGYTF.

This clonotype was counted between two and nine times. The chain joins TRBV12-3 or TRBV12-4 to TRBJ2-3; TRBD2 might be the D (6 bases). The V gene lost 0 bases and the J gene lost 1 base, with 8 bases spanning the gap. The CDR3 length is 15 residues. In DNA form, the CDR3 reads TGTGCCAGCAGTTTAGCCGGGAGCGGCACAGATACGCAGTATTTT. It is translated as CASSLAGSGTDTQYF.

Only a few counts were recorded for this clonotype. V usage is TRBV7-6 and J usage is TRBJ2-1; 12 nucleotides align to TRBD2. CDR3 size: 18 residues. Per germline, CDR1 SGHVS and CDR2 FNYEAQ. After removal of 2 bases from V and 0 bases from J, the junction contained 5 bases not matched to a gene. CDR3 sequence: CASSLTTSGGSSYNEQFF. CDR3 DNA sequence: TGTGCCAGCAGCTTAACGACTAGCGGGGGAAGCTCCTACAATGAGCAGTTCTTC.

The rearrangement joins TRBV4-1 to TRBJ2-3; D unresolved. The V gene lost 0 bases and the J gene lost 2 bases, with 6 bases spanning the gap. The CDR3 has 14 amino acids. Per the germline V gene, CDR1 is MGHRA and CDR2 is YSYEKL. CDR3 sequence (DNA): TGCGCCAGCAGCCAAGAAGGCTCCACAGATACGCAGTATTTT. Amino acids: CASSQEGSTDTQYF.

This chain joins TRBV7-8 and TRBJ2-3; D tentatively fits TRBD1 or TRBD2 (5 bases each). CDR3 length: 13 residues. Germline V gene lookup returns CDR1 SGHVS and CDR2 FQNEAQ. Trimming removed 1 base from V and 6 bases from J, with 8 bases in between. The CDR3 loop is CASSLEGRDTQYF. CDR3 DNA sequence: TGTGCCAGCAGCTTAGAGGGACGGGATACGCAGTATTTT. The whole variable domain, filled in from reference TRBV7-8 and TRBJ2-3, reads GAGVSQSPRYKVAKRGQDVALRCDPISGHVSLFWYQQALGQGPEFLTYFQNEAQLDKSGLPSDRFFAERPEGSVSTLKIQRTQQEDSAVYLCASSLEGRDTQYFGPGTRLTVL.

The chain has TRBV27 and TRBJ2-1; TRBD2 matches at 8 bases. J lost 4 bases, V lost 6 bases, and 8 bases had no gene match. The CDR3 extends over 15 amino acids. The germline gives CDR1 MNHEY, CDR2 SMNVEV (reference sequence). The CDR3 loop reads CASSLAGRNYNEQFF. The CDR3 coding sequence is TGTGCCAGCAGCTTAGCGGGAAGAAATTACAATGAGCAGTTCTTC.